The present TCR beta chain was sequenced within a study of response to subunit inactivated influenza vaccine. Study-wide points: There was a suggestion from the authors that each seasonal influenza vaccination recruits few new T cells.

TCRdb ran MiXCR on the RT-PCR reads and lists one entry per CDR3 protein. The sample yields about 180,000 distinct CDR3 sequences, about 9% seen once. The V and J ends lost 2 bases and 6 bases respectively, with 8 bases between them. The germline V gene has CDR1 SGHTA and CDR2 FQGNSA. This CDR3 has 13 amino acids. This clonotype was seen many times. Its target is not known. This specimen was non-naive T cells sorted from PBMCs, taken on the day of vaccination. The TCR originated in a man aged 50-59 years who received an inactivated influenza vaccine. This chain links TRBV7-2 with TRBJ2-1; D is perhaps TRBD2 (6 bases). CDR3 region: CASSLTGANEQFF. In DNA, the CDR3 is TGTGCCAGCAGCTTAACGGGAGCCAATGAGCAGTTCTTC. The variable domain in full, with the rest retrieved from reference TRBV7-2 and TRBJ2-1, is GAGVSQSPSNKVTEKGKDVELRCDPISGHTALYWYRQSLGQGLEFLIYFQGNSAPDKSGLPSDRFSAERTGGSVSTLTIQRTQQEDSAVYLCASSLTGANEQFFGPGTRLTVL.